This entry concerns a single TCR beta chain. Its target is unknown. Both 60 Vbeta primers and 13 Jbeta primers went into the PCR. TCRdb's table, derived via immunoSEQ multiplex PCR, lists solely in-frame clones and lacks some. The sample records some 150,000 clones, around 80% being singletons. The data originate from a study of cytomegalovirus exposure and HLA in healthy donors. Study-wide results and caveats: Association with HLA alleles at 0.05 false discovery rate was found for roughly 17,000 TCR beta sequences in a later analysis. Across HLA loci, a later analysis found differing TCR association rates, with DRB1 most and HLA-C fewest.

The receptor was derived from a man aged 30-40 years in good health and CMV-seronegative. Sequenced: PBMCs.

CDR3 loop: CASSPTGTGELFF. The CDR3 DNA reads as TGTGCCAGCAGCCCGACAGGGACCGGGGAGCTGTTTTTT. This rearrangement joins TRBV14 to TRBJ2-2; 7 nucleotides align to TRBD1. The CDR3 runs to 13 residues. V lost 4 bases to trimming and J lost 5 bases; unmatched junction nucleotides: 1. In germline, CDR1 is SGHDN, CDR2 FVKESK.